Following are 2 T cell receptor beta chains from one sample sequenced in a study of T cell changes during pregnancy in multiple sclerosis. Sequencing used immunoSEQ multiplex PCR; TCRdb keeps in-frame clones, though not all of them. There are 75,000 to 80,000 clones in the sample; around 91% occur only once, and about 1.9% lies in the top ten. The starting material was peripheral blood, obtained before pregnancy. All receptors derive from a female donor with multiple sclerosis, enrolled in a pregnancy study.

This chain links TRBV11-2 with TRBJ2-7, with no clear D. CDR3 size: 13 residues. In germline, CDR1 is SGHAT, CDR2 FQNNGV. V lost 3 bases to trimming and J lost 6 bases, with 12 bases between them. This CDR3 is CASSLPRRGEQYF. DNA for the CDR3: TGTGCCAGCAGCTTGCCTAGACGAGGCGAGCAGTACTTC.

The chain joins TRBV11-2 to TRBJ2-1; D not certain. The V gene lost 2 bases and the J gene lost 7 bases, with 12 bases spanning the gap. Germline V gene lookup returns CDR1 SGHAT and CDR2 FQNNGV. The length of the CDR3 is 14 residues. CDR3 loop: CASSLKTGLNEQFF. The CDR3 DNA follows: TGTGCCAGCAGCTTAAAGACGGGTCTTAATGAGCAGTTCTTC.